This T cell receptor beta chain derives from a study of PD-1 blockade in classical Hodgkin lymphoma (dated by TCRdb to between 2020 and 2021). Background on the whole study: Nivolumab dosing was 3 mg/kg intravenously every 2 weeks, continuing until either disease progression or unacceptable toxicity. The study used CyTOF and TCR beta sequencing to define a peripheral blood immune signature of response to PD-1 blockade in classical Hodgkin lymphoma. Paper-wide results and their limitations: Trial patients achieving complete response had baseline diversity similar to newly diagnosed patients, whereas partial responders and progressors had significantly lower diversity. Newly diagnosed patients were reported to have lower baseline TCR diversity than healthy donors, and relapsed/refractory patients were reported to have lower baseline TCR diversity still. Only a single clinical trial cohort was studied, and what caused the repertoire differences, possibly disease activity or prior therapy, remained undefined. A significant rise by C4D1 was seen in CD4+ but not CD8+ TCR diversity (p=0.0027 vs p=0.16), with the rise being most apparent in complete responders (p=0.02). Diversity was lower in patients who began nivolumab less than 1 year after ASCT, so these patients were left out of later analyses to avoid confounding by immune reconstitution.

Reading the label with the study, this specimen's time point is: cycle 2 day 1 (C2D1) of nivolumab. Every trial patient had relapsed after autologous stem cell transplantation, and cohorts A, B and C differed in prior brentuximab vedotin exposure. A total of under 70 patients with relapsed/refractory classical Hodgkin lymphoma made up the trial cohort, and each patient's best overall response was complete response, partial response or progressive disease. Single-agent nivolumab was administered to trial patients in the multi-cohort phase II CheckMate 205 trial. An independent review committee assessed best overall response using the 2007 International Working Group response criteria. PBMCs from the trial were collected at three points: immediately before nivolumab initiation (C1D1), and during therapy at cycle 2 day 1 and cycle 4 day 1. Peripheral blood was collected in 8 mL Vacutainer Cell Preparation Tubes, from which PBMCs were isolated by centrifugation and then cryopreserved.

V lost 2 bases and J lost 3 bases; the stretch between them is 10 bases long. The germline V gene (reference sequence) yields SEHNR for CDR1 and FQNEAQ for CDR2. The CDR3 sequence holds 14 residues, the cysteine and phenylalanine included. Of all the DNA, just the CDR3 is kept, 42 bases in frame from base 1. Genomic DNA was isolated using the Qiagen DNeasy kit from unsorted PBMCs as well as from negatively selected CD4+ and CD8+ fractions. Amplification of TCR beta CDR3 regions was done by immunoSEQ multiplex PCR with primers that anneal to V and J segments. A synthetic immune receptor repertoire was used to minimize amplification bias, and any residual bias was removed computationally once sequencing was done. The authors' pipeline ran thus. Repertoire diversity was quantified as the Shannon entropy index using custom Python scripts. The unsorted, CD4+ and CD8+ repertoires were each analyzed separately, with the exception of combined analyses, where CD4+ and CD8+ sequences were merged in silico. A clone was considered expanded if an increase in frequency of at least 2-fold after treatment relative to C1D1 was found, and a pseudocount of 0.5 was applied to clones undetected at baseline. Singleton clones were defined as clones with 0 or 1 copy at C1D1, and non-singleton clones were defined as clones with 2 or more copies. By matching protein sequences in sorted samples from the same patient, clones expanded in unsorted samples were annotated as CD4+, CD8+ or unknown. Diversity changes from C1D1 to C4D1 were tested in paired samples using Wilcoxon tests. TCRdb's version of the immuneACCESS table is confined to in-frame rearrangements and falls short of the full clone set. An unresolved V gene accounts for under half of the shortfall where checked; the remainder is of unknown origin. V, J and clone size are those of that table, while D and trimming were read from the DNA. This sample holds approximately 30,000 clones; over 80% were observed only once. The ten top clones hold about a fifth of the sample.

With regard to this clone: What this receptor recognizes is not known. One base away there is no much larger clone; base qualities are not given. In the same sample, other DNA sequences code for this CDR3.

The chain is assembled from TRBV7-9 and TRBJ1-1; 5 matching bases give a weak D call of TRBD1. This TCR was recovered from a human donor with classical Hodgkin lymphoma. Sequencing was performed on peripheral blood mononuclear cells (PBMCs), taken before the second cycle of nivolumab. The CDR3 protein sequence reads: CASSLSTGYTEAFF. The DNA sequence follows: TGTGCCAGCAGCTTAAGCACAGGTTACACTGAAGCTTTCTTT.